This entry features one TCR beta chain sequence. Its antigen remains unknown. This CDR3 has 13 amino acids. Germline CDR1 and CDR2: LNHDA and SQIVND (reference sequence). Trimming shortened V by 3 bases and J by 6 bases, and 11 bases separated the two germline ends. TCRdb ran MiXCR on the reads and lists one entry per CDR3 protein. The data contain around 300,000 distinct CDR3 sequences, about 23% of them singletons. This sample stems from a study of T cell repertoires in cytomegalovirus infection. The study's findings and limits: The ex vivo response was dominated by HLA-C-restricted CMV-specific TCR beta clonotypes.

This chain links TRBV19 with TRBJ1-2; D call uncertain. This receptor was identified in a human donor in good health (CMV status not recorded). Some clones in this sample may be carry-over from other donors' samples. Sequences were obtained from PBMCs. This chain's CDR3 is CASSIEGLDGYTF. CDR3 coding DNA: TGTGCCAGTAGTATCGAGGGTCTCGATGGCTACACCTTC.